This TCR beta chain was sequenced in a study of blood T cells in healthy people across ages. This clonotype was detected only once. The germline gives CDR1 DFQATT, CDR2 SNEGSKA (reference sequence). Trimming removed 4 bases from V and 2 bases from J, with 9 bases in between. The CDR3 has 13 residues. The use of a sample-barcoded 5' primer and a J-beta primer mix characterized a second PCR of roughly 6 to 11 cycles. TCRdb recomputed calls from the 5' RACE reads with MiXCR, one row per CDR3 protein. The sample consists of about 1.5 million distinct CDR3 sequences, about 43% of them appearing once. Total RNA extracted from each sample amounted to at least 5.5 micrograms.

The TCR sequence derives from a woman aged 18-35 years in good health. This chain uses TRBV20-1 with TRBJ2-1; D is unclear. Source material: blood. The CDR3 loop reads CSAIRATYNEQFF. The CDR3 DNA follows: TGCAGTGCTATAAGGGCTACCTACAATGAGCAGTTCTTC.